A selection of T cell receptor beta chains follows, all from one sample in a study of regulatory T cells in long-lasting Graves disease. A single record per CDR3 protein comes from TCRdb applying MiXCR to the multiplex PCR reads. The sample yields hundreds of thousands of distinct CDR3 sequences, 16% seen once. The data were also submitted as part of a second study, on T cells in Graves' hyperthyroidism and ophthalmopathy.

The material was peripheral blood mononuclear cells (PBMCs), obtained at new diagnosis, from a patient treated with antithyroid drugs. The origin of the receptors is a woman aged 25 to 39 with Graves disease. Both conserved end residues are part of each CDR3. The D gene is left open where the match is weak. Some rows mark clone size as missing; the rest say once, few, many or name a class of expanded clone.

d_call,clone_size,v_call,j_call,cdr3_aa,cdr3_nt
TRBD1,few,TRBV10-3,TRBJ1-5,CAIQKTGPNQPQHF,TGTGCCATCCAGAAGACAGGGCCCAATCAGCCCCAGCATTTT
-,-,TRBV20-1,TRBJ2-7,CSARMGDEQYF,TGCAGTGCTAGGATGGGGGACGAGCAGTACTTC
TRBD2,-,TRBV18,TRBJ2-1,CASSQRTSGEYNEQFF,TGTGCCAGCTCACAAAGGACTAGCGGGGAATACAATGAGCAGTTCTTC
-,-,TRBV11-2,TRBJ2-7,CASSQSPLSYEQYF,TGCGCCAGCAGCCAAAGCCCCCTCTCCTACGAGCAGTACTTC
-,-,TRBV10-3,TRBJ1-5,CAISQGGDQPQHF,TGTGCCATCAGTCAGGGAGGGGATCAGCCCCAGCATTTT
-,-,TRBV7-2,TRBJ2-2,CASSQSRRERGGELFF,TGTGCCAGCAGCCAGAGTCGACGAGAAAGAGGCGGGGAGCTGTTTTTT
TRBD1,-,TRBV2,TRBJ2-1,CASIRQGNEQFF,TGTGCCAGCATCCGACAGGGCAATGAGCAGTTCTTC
-,few,TRBV6-2/TRBV6-3,TRBJ1-1,CASSYPSVGLNTEAFF,TGTGCCAGCAGTTACCCGTCGGTTGGGCTGAACACTGAAGCTTTCTTT
-,-,TRBV13,TRBJ2-1,CASSPKVRAYNEQFF,TGTGCCAGCAGCCCGAAGGTACGGGCCTACAATGAGCAGTTCTTC
-,many,TRBV6-2/TRBV6-3,TRBJ1-5,CASSSPNQPQHF,TGTGCCAGCAGCTCCCCCAATCAGCCCCAGCATTTT
-,-,TRBV28,TRBJ1-3,CASSLLDRGYGNTIYF,TGTGCCAGCAGTTTATTGGATCGGGGGTACGGAAACACCATATATTTT
-,-,TRBV20-1,TRBJ2-1,CSAKGASFDEQFF,TGCAGTGCTAAAGGTGCTAGTTTCGATGAGCAGTTCTTC
TRBD1,many,TRBV28,TRBJ1-4,CASSFSPGQGGEKLFF,TGTGCCAGCAGTTTTTCCCCTGGACAGGGAGGTGAAAAACTGTTTTTT
-,-,TRBV5-1,TRBJ1-2,CASSPGDKYGYTF,TGCGCCAGCAGCCCGGGAGACAAGTATGGCTACACCTTC
-,-,TRBV7-2,TRBJ2-5,CASSSAGETQCF,TGTGCCAGCAGCTCTGCAGGAGAGACCCAGTGCTTC
-,-,TRBV5-1,TRBJ1-1,CASSAGAPNTEAFF,TGCGCCAGCAGCGCAGGGGCCCCGAACACTGAAGCTTTCTTT
-,many,TRBV28,TRBJ2-2,CASSFGRAFGELFF,TGTGCCAGCAGTTTTGGAAGGGCGTTCGGGGAGCTGTTTTTT
-,few,TRBV20-1,TRBJ2-7,CSAPLAEGGHEQYF,TGCAGTGCTCCTCTAGCGGAGGGGGGCCACGAGCAGTACTTC
TRBD2,-,TRBV24-1,TRBJ2-5,CATSDLSGSTIETQYF,TGTGCCACCAGTGATTTGAGCGGGAGTACGATTGAGACCCAGTACTTC
-,few,TRBV19,TRBJ2-1,CASSIGVEQFF,TGTGCCAGTAGTATAGGTGTTGAGCAGTTCTTC
-,-,TRBV5-5,TRBJ2-7,CASSREQLSSYEQYF,TGCGCCAGCAGCCGAGAACAGCTGAGCTCCTACGAGCAGTACTTC
TRBD1,many,TRBV28,TRBJ1-4,CASSRTGDDEKLFF,TGTGCCAGCAGCCGGACAGGGGACGATGAAAAACTGTTTTTT
TRBD2,-,TRBV6-1,TRBJ2-7,CASSDTSAPYEQYF,TGTGCCAGCAGTGACACTAGCGCACCCTACGAGCAGTACTTC
TRBD1,many,TRBV19,TRBJ1-1,CASTTGDNTEAFF,TGTGCCAGTACGACAGGGGACAACACTGAAGCTTTCTTT